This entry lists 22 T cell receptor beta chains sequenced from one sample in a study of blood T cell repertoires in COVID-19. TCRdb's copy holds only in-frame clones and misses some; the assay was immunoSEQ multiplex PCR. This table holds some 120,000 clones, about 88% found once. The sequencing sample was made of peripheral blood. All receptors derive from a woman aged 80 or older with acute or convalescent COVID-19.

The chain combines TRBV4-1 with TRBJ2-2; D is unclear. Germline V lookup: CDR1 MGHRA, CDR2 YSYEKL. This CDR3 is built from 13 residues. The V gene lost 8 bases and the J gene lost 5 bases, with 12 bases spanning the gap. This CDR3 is CASGVQSTGELFF. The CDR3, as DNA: TGCGCCAGCGGAGTTCAAAGTACCGGGGAGCTGTTTTTT.

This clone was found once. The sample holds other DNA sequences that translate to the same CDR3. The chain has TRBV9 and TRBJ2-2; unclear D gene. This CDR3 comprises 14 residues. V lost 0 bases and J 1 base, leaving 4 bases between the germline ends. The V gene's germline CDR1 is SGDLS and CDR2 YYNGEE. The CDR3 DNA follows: TGTGCCAGCAGCGTAGTCCAGAACACCGGGGAGCTGTTTTTT. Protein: CASSVVQNTGELFF.

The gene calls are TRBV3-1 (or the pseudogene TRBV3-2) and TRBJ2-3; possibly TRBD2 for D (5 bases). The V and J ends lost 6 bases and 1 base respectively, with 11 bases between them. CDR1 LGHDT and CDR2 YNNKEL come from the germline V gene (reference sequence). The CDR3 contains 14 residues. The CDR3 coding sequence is TGTGCCAGCAGACCCTCCGGGGGCACAGATACGCAGTATTTT. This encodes CASRPSGGTDTQYF.

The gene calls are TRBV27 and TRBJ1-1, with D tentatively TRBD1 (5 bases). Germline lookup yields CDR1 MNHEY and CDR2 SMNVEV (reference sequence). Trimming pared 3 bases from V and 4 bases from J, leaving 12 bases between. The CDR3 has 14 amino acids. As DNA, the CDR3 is TGTGCCAGCAGTTTGTGGCAGGGAAGCACTGAAGCTTTCTTT. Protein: CASSLWQGSTEAFF.

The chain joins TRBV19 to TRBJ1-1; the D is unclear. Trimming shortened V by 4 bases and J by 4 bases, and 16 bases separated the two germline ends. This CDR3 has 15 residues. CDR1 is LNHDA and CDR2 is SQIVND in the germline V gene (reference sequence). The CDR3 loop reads CASSSLARSTTEAFF. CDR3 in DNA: TGTGCCAGTAGTAGTTTAGCCCGGTCGACCACTGAAGCTTTCTTT.

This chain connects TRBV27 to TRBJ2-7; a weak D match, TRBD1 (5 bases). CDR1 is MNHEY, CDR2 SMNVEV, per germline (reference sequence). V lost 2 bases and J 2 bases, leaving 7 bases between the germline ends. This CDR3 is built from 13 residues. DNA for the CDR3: TGTGCCAGCAGTTTAAGGGGCGCCTACGAGCAGTACTTC. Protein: CASSLRGAYEQYF.

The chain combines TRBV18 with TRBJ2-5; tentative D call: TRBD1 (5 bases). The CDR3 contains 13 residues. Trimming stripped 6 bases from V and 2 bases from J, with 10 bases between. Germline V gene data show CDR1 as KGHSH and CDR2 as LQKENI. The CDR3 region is CASSKDIQETQYF. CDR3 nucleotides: TGTGCCAGCTCGAAGGACATACAAGAGACCCAGTACTTC.

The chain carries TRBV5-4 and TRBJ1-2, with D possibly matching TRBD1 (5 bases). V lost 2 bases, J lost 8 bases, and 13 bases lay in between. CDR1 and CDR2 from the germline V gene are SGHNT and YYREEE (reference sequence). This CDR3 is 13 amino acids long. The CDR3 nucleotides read TGTGCCAGCAGCTTACCCAGGGAAAGGGGCTACACCTTC. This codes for CASSLPRERGYTF.

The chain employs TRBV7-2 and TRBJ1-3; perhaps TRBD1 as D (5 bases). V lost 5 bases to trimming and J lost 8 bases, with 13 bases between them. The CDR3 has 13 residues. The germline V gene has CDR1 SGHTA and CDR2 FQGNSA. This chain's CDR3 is CASSPRQPDTIYF. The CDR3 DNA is TGTGCCAGCAGCCCAAGACAGCCCGACACCATATATTTT.

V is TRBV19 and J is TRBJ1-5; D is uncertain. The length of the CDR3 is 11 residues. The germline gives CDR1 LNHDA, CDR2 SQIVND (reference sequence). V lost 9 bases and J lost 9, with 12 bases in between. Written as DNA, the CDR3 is TGTGCCAGCGGAGGGTTATGGCCCCAGCATTTT. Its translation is CASGGLWPQHF.

CDR3 sequence (DNA): TGTGCCAGTAGTCTTTTACCGGACAGTAATGAGCAGTTCTTC. Translating gives CASSLLPDSNEQFF. The chain combines TRBV19 with TRBJ2-1; the D gene is possibly TRBD1 (6 bases). Trimming left V 5 bases short and J 7 bases short, with 15 bases between. Per germline, CDR1 LNHDA and CDR2 SQIVND (reference sequence). This CDR3 spans 14 amino acids.

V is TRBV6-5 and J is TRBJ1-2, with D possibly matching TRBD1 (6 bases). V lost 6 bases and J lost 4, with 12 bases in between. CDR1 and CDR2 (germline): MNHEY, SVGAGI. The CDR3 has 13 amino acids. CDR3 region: CASSLDRSYGYTF. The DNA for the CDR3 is TGTGCCAGCAGCCTCGACAGGTCCTATGGCTACACCTTC.

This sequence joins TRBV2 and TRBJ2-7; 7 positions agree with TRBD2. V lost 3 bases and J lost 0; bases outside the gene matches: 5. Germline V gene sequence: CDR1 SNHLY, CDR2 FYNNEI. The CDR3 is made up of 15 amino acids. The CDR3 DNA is TGTGCCAGCAGTGATTTAAGGACTAGCTCCTACGAGCAGTACTTC. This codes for CASSDLRTSSYEQYF.

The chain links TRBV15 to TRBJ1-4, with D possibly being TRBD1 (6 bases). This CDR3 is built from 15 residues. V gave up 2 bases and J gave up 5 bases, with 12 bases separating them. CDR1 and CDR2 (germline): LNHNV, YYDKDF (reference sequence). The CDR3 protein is CATSRRNRENEKLFF. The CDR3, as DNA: TGTGCCACCAGCAGACGAAACAGGGAGAATGAAAAACTGTTTTTT.

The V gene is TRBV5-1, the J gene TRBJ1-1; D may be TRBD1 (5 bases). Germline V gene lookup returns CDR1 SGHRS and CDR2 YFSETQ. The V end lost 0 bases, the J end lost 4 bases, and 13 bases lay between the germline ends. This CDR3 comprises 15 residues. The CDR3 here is CASSLEGVQRTEAFF. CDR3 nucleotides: TGCGCCAGCAGCTTGGAAGGGGTCCAACGCACTGAAGCTTTCTTT. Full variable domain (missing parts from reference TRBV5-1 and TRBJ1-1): KAGVTQTPRYLIKTRGQQVTLSCSPISGHRSVSWYQQTPGQGLQFLFEYFSETQRNKGNFPGRFSGRQFSNSRSEMNVSTLELGDSALYLCASSLEGVQRTEAFFGQGTRLTVV.

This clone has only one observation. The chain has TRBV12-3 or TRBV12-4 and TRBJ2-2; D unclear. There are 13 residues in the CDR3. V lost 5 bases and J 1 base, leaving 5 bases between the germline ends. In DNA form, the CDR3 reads TGTGCCAGCAGTACATGGAACACCGGGGAGCTGTTTTTT. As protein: CASSTWNTGELFF.

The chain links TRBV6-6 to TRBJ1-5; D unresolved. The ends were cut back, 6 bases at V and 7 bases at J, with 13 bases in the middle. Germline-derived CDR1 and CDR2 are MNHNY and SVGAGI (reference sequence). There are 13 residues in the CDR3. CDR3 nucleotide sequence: TGTGCCAGCAGAACCGGGGATATACAGCCCCAGCATTTT. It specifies CASRTGDIQPQHF.

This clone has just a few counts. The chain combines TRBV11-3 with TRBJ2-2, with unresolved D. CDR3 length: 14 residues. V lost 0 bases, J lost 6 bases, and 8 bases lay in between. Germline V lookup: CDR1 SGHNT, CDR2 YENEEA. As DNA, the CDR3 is TGTGCCAGCAGCTTAGATCGAGGCTCCGGGGAGCTGTTTTTT. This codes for CASSLDRGSGELFF.

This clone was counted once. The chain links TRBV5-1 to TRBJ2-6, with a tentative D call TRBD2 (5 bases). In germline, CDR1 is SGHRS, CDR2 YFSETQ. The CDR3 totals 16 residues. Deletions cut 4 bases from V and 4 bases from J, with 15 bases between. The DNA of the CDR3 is TGCGCCAGCAGCGAAATGGACTTGAGAGGGGCCAACGTCCTGACTTTC. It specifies CASSEMDLRGANVLTF.

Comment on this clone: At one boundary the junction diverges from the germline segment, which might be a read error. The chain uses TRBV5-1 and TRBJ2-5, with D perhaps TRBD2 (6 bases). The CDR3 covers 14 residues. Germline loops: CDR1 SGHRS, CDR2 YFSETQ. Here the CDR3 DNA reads TGCGCCAGCACCTTGGCCGGAGGGGTGGAGACCCAGTACTTC. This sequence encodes CASTLAGGVETQYF. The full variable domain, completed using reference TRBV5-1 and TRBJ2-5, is KAGVTQTPRYLIKTRGQQVTLSCSPISGHRSVSWYQQTPGQGLQFLFEYFSETQRNKGNFPGRFSGRQFSNSRSEMNVSTLELGDSALYLCASTLAGGVETQYFGPGTRLLVL.

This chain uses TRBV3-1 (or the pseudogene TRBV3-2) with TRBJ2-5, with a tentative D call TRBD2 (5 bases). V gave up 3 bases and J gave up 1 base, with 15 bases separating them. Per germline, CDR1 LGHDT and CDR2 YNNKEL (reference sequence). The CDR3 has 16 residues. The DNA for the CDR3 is TGTGCCAGCAGCCATAAAGGTGGAGGAACCCAAGAGACCCAGTACTTC. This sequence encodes CASSHKGGGTQETQYF.

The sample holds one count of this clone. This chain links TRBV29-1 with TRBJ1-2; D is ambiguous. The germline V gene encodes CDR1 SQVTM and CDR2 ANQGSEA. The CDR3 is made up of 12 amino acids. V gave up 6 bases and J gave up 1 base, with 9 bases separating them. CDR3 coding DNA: TGCAGCGTATCCTACAGTAACTATGGCTACACCTTC. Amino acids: CSVSYSNYGYTF.